Sequencing of this T cell receptor (beta chain) was carried out in a study of response to subunit inactivated influenza vaccine (dated by TCRdb to the late 2010s). Regarding the complete study: Deep quantitative T cell receptor repertoire profiling was used in the study to track responses to a trivalent subunit inactivated influenza vaccine. The paper as a whole reports these results and caveats: The authors proposed that each seasonal influenza vaccination may bring in only a limited number of new T cells.

Including cysteine and phenylalanine, the CDR3 has 15 amino acids. The sequence is cut down to CDR3 DNA, 45 bases in frame from base 1. The germline V gene specifies MDHEN as CDR1 and SYDVKM as CDR2. Comment on this clonotype: Its antigen remains undetermined. At one boundary the junction diverges from the germline segment, which might be a read error.

To prepare the library, RT-PCR was applied. Instrument on record: Illumina HiSeq 2500. In TCRdb, the public reads were trimmed at Q25 with fastp and aligned with MiXCR, with productive beta chains retained. A single entry per CDR3 protein holds the most common genes and DNA from its merged rows. This sample is represented by fewer than 400,000 distinct CDR3 sequences; around a fifth of them were singletons. The top ten clones comprise roughly 10% of the sample. The chain employs TRBV28 and TRBJ1-5; 7 of the junction bases match TRBD1. Sequencing was performed on PBMCs from blood, taken 21 months after vaccination. The clonotype comes from a man in his fifties or sixties who received an inactivated influenza vaccine. Donor details come from another sample of the same person, matched by shared clones. Here the CDR3 is given as CVSRSTGLNNQPQHF. The DNA sequence is as follows: TGTGTCAGCAGGTCGACAGGGTTAAACAATCAGCCCCAGCATTTT.